This passage covers 21 T cell receptor beta chains from one sample sequenced in a study of cytomegalovirus exposure and HLA in healthy donors. Use of 60 Vbeta and 13 Jbeta primers characterized the PCR. TCRdb keeps only in-frame clones here, not all; method: immunoSEQ multiplex PCR. Among some 67,000 clones listed, 78% were seen once. The sample was PBMCs. Source of these receptors: a man in his forties in good health and CMV-seronegative.

The V and J genes are TRBV28 and TRBJ2-5; TRBD1 matches at 8 bases. The DNA end favors TRBJ2-7, so the J call may be wrong. CDR3 length: 15 residues. Germline CDR1 reads MDHEN; CDR2 reads SYDVKM. The CDR3 loop is CASSFLGQVSYEQYF. CDR3 sequence (DNA): TGTGCCAGCAGTTTCCTGGGACAGGTCTCCTACGAGCAGTACTTC.

This rearrangement joins TRBV21-1 to TRBJ2-7; the D call in the table, TRBD1, was not verified against the DNA. TRBV21-1 constitutes a pseudogene. The CDR3 extends over 17 amino acids. CDR3 in amino acids: CASSIHTPGTGYDEQYF. The CDR3 coding sequence is TGTGCCAGCAGCATCCACACACCGGGGACAGGGTATGACGAGCAGTACTTC.

V usage is TRBV5-1 and J usage is TRBJ2-7; TRBD1 matches at 10 bases. Germline values: CDR1 SGHRS, CDR2 YFSETQ. The V and J ends lost 0 bases and 2 bases, in that order; junction bases with no gene match: 11. The CDR3 consists of 18 residues. CDR3 loop: CASSLVSLGGTGAYEQYF. The CDR3 DNA reads TGCGCCAGCAGCTTGGTCTCCCTAGGGGGGACAGGGGCCTACGAGCAGTACTTC.

This clone was seen only a few times. The chain recombines TRBV4-1 with TRBJ1-4; TRBD1 matches 10 bases. The CDR3 runs 16 residues. V lost 3 bases to trimming and J lost 8 bases; unmatched junction nucleotides: 9. CDR1 is MGHRA and CDR2 is YSYEKL in the germline V gene. CDR3 in amino acids: CASSQIVGQGQEKLFF. In DNA form, the CDR3 reads TGCGCCAGCAGCCAGATAGTGGGACAGGGGCAAGAAAAACTGTTTTTT.

This chain uses TRBV6-5 with TRBJ2-1; 7 positions agree with TRBD1. This CDR3 contains 13 residues. The germline V gene encodes CDR1 MNHEY and CDR2 SVGAGI. V was clipped by 5 bases and J by 10 bases; unmatched bases: 8. The CDR3 bases are TGTGCCAGCAGTCCCCCACAGGGGCGGGAGCAGTTCTTC. It codes for CASSPPQGREQFF.

A note on this clone: The junction shows a germline mismatch at one end, possibly a read error. The same CDR3 is also encoded by other DNA sequences in this sample. The chain is built from TRBV7-6 and TRBJ2-7, with TRBD1 matching over 7 bases. Germline CDR1 reads SGHVS; CDR2 reads FNYEAQ. The CDR3 is 12 residues long. The DNA of the CDR3 is TGTGCTAGCAGCCAAACAGGGGTCGAGCAGTACTTC. Its protein product is CASSQTGVEQYF.

This clone was found a few times. Distinct nucleotide sequences in the sample also encode this CDR3. The chain is built from TRBV5-1 and TRBJ2-4; 9 positions agree with TRBD1. The CDR3 runs 16 residues. The ends lost 0 bases at V and 3 bases at J; junction bases unmatched: 4. CDR1 is SGHRS and CDR2 is YFSETQ in the germline V gene. In DNA form, the CDR3 reads TGCGCCAGCAGCTTGGGGGACAGGGAGGGCAAAAACATTCAGTACTTC. As protein: CASSLGDREGKNIQYF.

The chain uses TRBV7-8 and TRBJ1-1; D ambiguous. CDR3 length equals 14 residues. Trimming took 3 bases from V and 2 from J, leaving 10 bases between them. Germline CDR1 and CDR2: SGHVS and FQNEAQ. CDR3 sequence (DNA): TGTGCCAGCAGCTTTCTGGCAGGAAACACTGAAGCTTTCTTT. It specifies CASSFLAGNTEAFF.

As for this clone: One end of the junction is discordant with germline, which a read error may explain. This chain joins TRBV7-9 and TRBJ2-2, with TRBD2 as a possible D gene (7 bases). The V gene's germline CDR1 is SEHNR and CDR2 FQNEAQ (reference sequence). This CDR3 contains 17 residues. For the CDR3, the DNA is TGTTCCAGCAGCTTACGCTACGGGGGGCTGAACACCGGGGAGCTGTTTTTT. It specifies CSSSLRYGGLNTGELFF.

V usage is TRBV5-5 and J usage is TRBJ1-1; TRBD1 matches at 8 bases. The CDR3 extends over 16 amino acids. J lost 4 bases, V lost 0 bases, and 8 bases had no gene match. Germline assignment: CDR1 SGHKS and CDR2 YYEKEE (reference sequence). The chain's CDR3 is CASSLAGQGAGTEAFF. For the CDR3, the DNA is TGTGCCAGCAGCTTGGCCGGCCAGGGGGCTGGCACTGAAGCTTTCTTT.

The V gene is TRBV2, the J gene TRBJ2-1, with 8 bases identical to TRBD1. After removal of 6 bases from V and 7 bases from J, the junction contained 8 bases not matched to a gene. CDR1 SNHLY and CDR2 FYNNEI come from the germline V gene. The CDR3 covers 14 residues. The CDR3 bases are TGTGCCAGCAGGAGACAGGGGAGTGGAAATGAGCAGTTCTTC. Encoded protein: CASRRQGSGNEQFF.

The chain recombines TRBV2 with TRBJ1-4; 7 bases match TRBD1. Germline CDR1 and CDR2: SNHLY and FYNNEI. The CDR3 covers 16 residues. Germline trimming cut 2 bases from V and 0 bases from J; bases unmatched to any gene: 3. CDR3 sequence: CASSETGVATNEKLFF. CDR3 bases: TGTGCCAGCAGTGAAACAGGGGTTGCAACTAATGAAAAACTGTTTTTT.

V usage is TRBV18 and J usage is TRBJ2-2; 8 bases fit TRBD1. CDR3 size: 14 residues. With 3 bases clipped from V and 6 bases from J, the junction kept 3 bases outside the gene matches. Germline lookup yields CDR1 KGHSH and CDR2 LQKENI. The CDR3 DNA sequence: TGTGCCAGCTCACCTGGACAGGGCGCCGGGGAGCTGTTTTTT. This gives the protein CASSPGQGAGELFF.

The gene calls are TRBV4-1 and TRBJ2-2, with 7 bases aligning to TRBD2. Germline V CDR1 and CDR2: MGHRA, YSYEKL. This CDR3 is built from 15 residues. Trimming removed 5 bases from V and 6 bases from J; junction bases left unmatched: 9. The CDR3 DNA sequence: TGCGCCAGCAGCAAAGCGGGGAGCCAACCCGGGGAGCTGTTTTTT. This encodes CASSKAGSQPGELFF.

The chain joins TRBV7-2 to TRBJ2-1; TRBD1 matches at 10 bases. Looked up from germline, CDR1 is SGHTA and CDR2 is FQGNSA. V was clipped by 5 bases and J by 7 bases; unmatched bases: 8. CDR3 size: 15 residues. The CDR3 loop reads CASSLTGQGFNEQFF. The CDR3 DNA reads TGTGCCAGCAGCCTAACGGGACAGGGGTTTAATGAGCAGTTCTTC.

The V gene is TRBV5-1, the J gene TRBJ2-1, with D possibly matching TRBD1 (5 bases). Deletions cut 4 bases from V and 5 bases from J, with 13 bases between. CDR1 is SGHRS and CDR2 is YFSETQ in the germline V gene. The CDR3 is 14 residues long. CDR3 in amino acids: CASSLIEGDNEQFF. CDR3 DNA: TGCGCCAGCAGCCTCATAGAAGGGGACAATGAGCAGTTCTTC.

This clone has more than one count but fewer than ten. The chain combines TRBV6-6 with TRBJ1-2, with D tentatively TRBD1 (6 bases). V was shortened by 3 bases and J by 8 bases, with 19 bases between the two germline ends. The CDR3 sequence is 15 residues long. CDR1 MNHNY and CDR2 SVGAGI come from the germline V gene (reference sequence). The CDR3 reads CASSYRTDSSGGYTF. CDR3 DNA: TGTGCCAGCAGTTATCGGACGGACAGTTCAGGAGGCTACACCTTC.

The chain is built from TRBV13 and TRBJ2-1; no reliable D call. CDR3 length equals 13 residues. Germline loops: CDR1 PRHDT, CDR2 FYEKMQ (reference sequence). The ends were cut back, 3 bases at V and 7 bases at J, with 10 bases in the middle. The CDR3 region is CASSLRTENEQFF. Here the CDR3 DNA reads TGTGCCAGCAGCTTGCGCACAGAGAATGAGCAGTTCTTC.

This sequence joins TRBV5-6 and TRBJ1-2, with TRBD1 identical over 8 bases. Per the germline V gene, CDR1 is SGHDT and CDR2 is YYEEEE. V lost 0 bases and J lost 4; bases outside the gene matches: 2. This CDR3 contains 14 residues. The CDR3 DNA sequence: TGTGCCAGCAGCTTGGGGGGACAGGTCTATGGCTACACCTTC. Its protein is CASSLGGQVYGYTF.

The chain is built from TRBV10-2 and TRBJ1-2; D is unresolved. The CDR3 length is 13 residues. Trimming pared 2 bases from V and 4 bases from J, leaving 8 bases between. In germline, CDR1 is WSHSY, CDR2 SAAADI. Written as DNA, the CDR3 is TGCGCCAGCAGTGAGAGGGAGACCTATGGCTACACCTTC. This gives the protein CASSERETYGYTF.

The rearrangement joins TRBV5-1 to TRBJ2-2; D might be TRBD1 (6 bases). Germline loops: CDR1 SGHRS, CDR2 YFSETQ. The length of the CDR3 is 16 residues. V was trimmed by 4 bases and J by 0 bases, leaving 13 bases between them. CDR3 nucleotide sequence: TGCGCCAGCAGCATAACCGGGACATCGAACACCGGGGAGCTGTTTTTT. As protein: CASSITGTSNTGELFF.